Listed below are T cell receptor beta chains from one sample, sequenced in a study of identical twins. Each CDR3 protein is one row after TCRdb ran MiXCR on the 5' RACE reads. This table has 470,000 or so distinct CDR3 sequences, approximately 25% appearing once. In addition, the sample was reused for a study of T cells expressing NK-cell markers.

The sequenced material came from CD4+ T cells sorted from blood. The receptors originated from a woman between 18 and 29 years old in good health. The CDR3 runs from the conserved cysteine through the conserved F or W. D genes are given only for firm matches. Clone size, where shown, is once, few, many, or a class for clones that have expanded.

clone_size j_call v_call d_call cdr3_nt cdr3_aa
. TRBJ1-1 TRBV20-1 . TGCAGTGCTAGACTGGAAACACCGGGTCAAGCTTTCTTT CSARLETPGQAFF
. TRBJ2-2 TRBV9 TRBD1 TGTGCCAGCAGCGTAAACAGGGGGCAGAACACCGGGGAGCTGTTTTTT CASSVNRGQNTGELFF
few TRBJ1-1 TRBV29-1 . TGCAGCGTGACGTGGGGGAACACTGAAGCTTTCTTT CSVTWGNTEAFF
few TRBJ2-5 TRBV5-6 TRBD2 TGTGCCAGTAAAGGGACTACCCTATGGGAGACCCAGTACTTC CASKGTTLWETQYF
many TRBJ2-2 TRBV6-2/TRBV6-3 . TGTGCCAGCAGTTACCAGCGATCGAACACCGGGGAGCTGTTTTTT CASSYQRSNTGELFF
. TRBJ2-3 TRBV2 . TGTGCCAGCAACCCAGTGTATACGCAGTATTTT CASNPVYTQYF
. TRBJ2-1 TRBV9 TRBD2 TGTGCCAGCAGCGTACTAGCGGGCTACAATGAGCAGTTCTTC CASSVLAGYNEQFF
. TRBJ2-3 TRBV5-5 . TGTGCCAGCAGCTTGAACCAGGCAGATACGCAGTATTTT CASSLNQADTQYF
. TRBJ2-6 TRBV5-5 . TGTGCCAGCAGCTTGTTGGCGGGGACGTCCGGGGCCAACGTCCTGACTTTC CASSLLAGTSGANVLTF
many TRBJ2-6 TRBV27 TRBD1 TGTGCCAGCAGTTTAGACAGGGGATGGTCTGGGGCCAACGTCCTGACTTTC CASSLDRGWSGANVLTF
few TRBJ1-2 TRBV29-1 . TGCAGCGTGGGAGGGGCCCCTTGGGGCTACACCTTC CSVGGAPWGYTF
few TRBJ2-7 TRBV10-2 . TGCGCCAGCAGGGGGGTCTCCTCCTACGAGCAGTACTTC CASRGVSSYEQYF
. TRBJ2-6 TRBV9 . TGTGCCAGCAGCGTAGTGGGGGCTGGGGCCAACGTCCTGACTTTC CASSVVGAGANVLTF
few TRBJ1-1 TRBV20-1 TRBD1 TGCAGTGCTCCGAAGGGACAGGGGTTGGAAGCTTTCTTT CSAPKGQGLEAFF
. TRBJ2-5 TRBV10-2 . TGCGCCAGCAGTGAGGGGGACTGGAAGACCCAGTACTTC CASSEGDWKTQYF
few TRBJ2-3 TRBV10-3 . TGTGCCATCAGTGTCCCAGGGATAGATACGCAGTATTTT CAISVPGIDTQYF
. TRBJ2-7 TRBV3-1 TRBD1 TGTGCCAGCAGCCCGATTGACAGGGCGCATAGCTACGAGCAGTACTTC CASSPIDRAHSYEQYF
few TRBJ2-7 TRBV20-1 TRBD2 TGCAGTGCTAGAGATAGACAGCGGGATCCCTACGAGCAGTACTTC CSARDRQRDPYEQYF
. TRBJ2-7 TRBV3-1 . TGTGCCAGCAGCCGGGCGTCGGGGGACTACGAGCAGTACTTC CASSRASGDYEQYF
. TRBJ2-7 TRBV6-5 . TGTGCCAGCAGTTACTCGATTATGGGGGCCAACGAGCAGTACTTC CASSYSIMGANEQYF
. TRBJ2-3 TRBV9 . TGTGCCAGCACGAGGGGGATTGGTCCAGATACGCAGTATTTT CASTRGIGPDTQYF
few TRBJ1-3 TRBV9 . TGTGCCAGCAGCGTAATGGGGGACTCTGGAAACACCATATATTTT CASSVMGDSGNTIYF
few TRBJ1-1 TRBV12-3/TRBV12-4 . TGTGCCAGCAGTAATAGGGACATCAACACTGAAGCTTTCTTT CASSNRDINTEAFF
once TRBJ2-7 TRBV6-1 . TGTGCCAGCAGACCTTCGGACAGCCCTAGCTCCTACGAGCAGTACTTC CASRPSDSPSSYEQYF
. TRBJ2-5 TRBV30 . TGTGCCTGGAGTTCACAGGGCCATCAAGAGACCCAGTACTTC CAWSSQGHQETQYF
few TRBJ2-1 TRBV6-1 TRBD1 TGTGCCAGCAGTAGATGGATCGACAGGGGGAGTGAGCAGTTCTTC CASSRWIDRGSEQFF
. TRBJ2-1 TRBV5-1 . TGCGCCAGCAGCTTGGCCGGGGTGGGTGAGCAGTTCTTC CASSLAGVGEQFF
few TRBJ2-1 TRBV7-2 TRBD2 TGTGCCAGCAGCCGGACTAGCGTCAATGAGCAGTTCTTC CASSRTSVNEQFF
few TRBJ2-5 TRBV11-2 . TGTGCCAGCAGCTTAGGCGTGGGAGTTGGAGAGACCCAGTACTTC CASSLGVGVGETQYF
few TRBJ2-7 TRBV2 . TGTGCCAGCAGTGGAGATACCGCAGGTCCCGGGGAGCAGTACTTC CASSGDTAGPGEQYF
. TRBJ2-5 TRBV12-3/TRBV12-4 TRBD2 TGTGCCAGCAGCCGGGGAACTAGCGGGGTATTGGAGACCCAGTACTTC CASSRGTSGVLETQYF
few TRBJ1-2 TRBV3-1 TRBD1 TGTGCCAGCAGTCCTAGACAGGGGTTTTCCTATGGCTACACCTTC CASSPRQGFSYGYTF
. TRBJ2-3 TRBV29-1 . TGCAGCGTTGAGGGGGGTCACGGAGATACGCAGTATTTT CSVEGGHGDTQYF
few TRBJ1-4 TRBV10-2 . TGCGCCAGCAGTGAGTTTGCAACTAATGAAAAACTGTTTTTT CASSEFATNEKLFF
many TRBJ2-7 TRBV29-1 TRBD1 TGCAGCGTGGGACAGGCCCACTACGAGCAGTACTTC CSVGQAHYEQYF
few TRBJ2-7 TRBV20-1 . TGCAGCAGCGGTCACTATCGGAACTACGAGCAGTACTTC CSSGHYRNYEQYF
many TRBJ2-1 TRBV5-1 TRBD2 TGCGCCAGCAGCTTGGTGGGGACTACCTACAATGAGCAGTTCTTC CASSLVGTTYNEQFF
few TRBJ2-3 TRBV24-1 . TGTGCCACCAGTGATGGCGGGGTATCAGATACGCAGTATTTT CATSDGGVSDTQYF
few TRBJ2-1 TRBV2 . TGTGCCAGCAGTGAAACGGACAATGAGCAGTTCTTC CASSETDNEQFF
. TRBJ2-2 TRBV29-1 . TGCAGCGCCTTGACAGGGGAGGGAGGGGAGCTGTTTTTT CSALTGEGGELFF
. TRBJ2-1 TRBV6-1 . TGTGCCAGCAGAGAGACGGCTGTTTCCTACAATGAGCAGTTCTTC CASRETAVSYNEQFF
. TRBJ2-1 TRBV4-2 TRBD2 TGTGCCAGCAGCCAAGATCTAGGTCGGCTAGCGGGTGACAATGAGCAGTTCTTC CASSQDLGRLAGDNEQFF
few TRBJ2-7 TRBV7-2 . TGTGCCAGCAGCTTACGGATCTCTCCCGAGCAGTACTTC CASSLRISPEQYF
few TRBJ2-3 TRBV11-2 TRBD2 TGTGCCAGCAGCCCTCGGACTAGCGGGGGGGTACGACACACAGATACGCAGTATTTT CASSPRTSGGVRHTDTQYF
. TRBJ2-7 TRBV10-3 . TGTGCCATCAGTCCGGGGCTTAGAGGCGAGCAGTACTTC CAISPGLRGEQYF
. TRBJ2-1 TRBV18 . TGTGCCAGCTCACCTTCAAGTCGGCCGGCGGCATGGGAGCAGTTCTTC CASSPSSRPAAWEQFF
. TRBJ2-4 TRBV6-1 . TGTGCCAGCAGCCAGGGGGCCAAAAACATTCAGTACTTC CASSQGAKNIQYF
few TRBJ2-5 TRBV12-3/TRBV12-4 . TGTGCCAGCAGTCCTTTGGGGGGCGCGGGGGAGACCCAGTACTTC CASSPLGGAGETQYF
few TRBJ2-1 TRBV5-1 TRBD2 TGCGCCAGCAGCTTACCGGGACTAGCGGGGAATGAGCAGTTCTTC CASSLPGLAGNEQFF
. TRBJ2-2 TRBV2 . TGTGCCAGCAGGCCGTGGGTAGGAATGAACACCGGGGAGCTGTTTTTT CASRPWVGMNTGELFF
. TRBJ1-5 TRBV2 . TGTGCCAGCAGGGTCGAGGGAATGGCTCAGCCCCAGCATTTT CASRVEGMAQPQHF
. TRBJ2-7 TRBV2 TRBD1 TGTGCCAGCACCCGAGACAGGGTGGTCTACGAGCAGTACTTC CASTRDRVVYEQYF
. TRBJ1-2 TRBV6-5 TRBD1 TGTGCCAGCAGTTACCAGGGACAGGGGGGCTATGGCTACACCTTC CASSYQGQGGYGYTF
few TRBJ1-5 TRBV7-2 . TGTGCCAGCAGCTTTTCTACAGAGAATCAGCCCCAGCATTTT CASSFSTENQPQHF
. TRBJ2-5 TRBV5-6 . TGTGCCAGCAGCTCCCCCCGGGGCGGTGAGACCCAGTACTTC CASSSPRGGETQYF